This T cell receptor (delta chain) was recovered during a study of γδ T cells in repeated Plasmodium falciparum infection. Gammadelta T cells were flow-sorted from PBMC into Vgamma9/Vdelta2+ and Vdelta2-negative populations for bulk analysis. This clone is medium-sized within its sample. A far more abundant clone sits one base away, making this likely a read error. Germline CDR1 reads TSESDYY; CDR2 reads QEAYKQQN. This CDR3 region has 19 residues. V shed 4 bases and J 0 bases; nucleotides not matched to a gene: 15. TCRdb re-called the multiplex PCR reads via CATT. Of 45,000 to 60,000 delta-chain clones listed, about 2% are singletons.

The rearrangement uses TRAV38-2/DV8 and TRDJ1, with TRDD3 matching 10 bases. This sequence originates from a pool of human donors (malaria-infected and uninfected, not separated). Sequenced input: gamma-delta T cells from blood. The CDR3 reads CAYRGASLLGDLYTDKLIF. The CDR3 nucleotides read TGTGCTTATAGGGGCGCGAGCCTACTGGGGGATCTCTACACCGATAAACTCATCTTT.